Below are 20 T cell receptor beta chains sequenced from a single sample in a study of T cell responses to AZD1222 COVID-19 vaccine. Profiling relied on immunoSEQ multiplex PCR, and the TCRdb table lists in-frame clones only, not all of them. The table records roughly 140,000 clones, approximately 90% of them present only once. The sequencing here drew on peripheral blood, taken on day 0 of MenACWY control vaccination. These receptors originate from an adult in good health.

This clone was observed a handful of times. The CDR3, as DNA: TGCGCCAGCAGTGAAACGGGACAGGGGAGACTGGGACTAGCGGGAGGAGGGACCGGGGAGCTGTTTTTT. Encoded protein: CASSETGQGRLGLAGGGTGELFF. The genes are TRBV10-2 and TRBJ2-2, with TRBD2 identical over 15 bases. Germline CDR1 reads WSHSY; CDR2 reads SAAADI. Trimming removed 3 bases from V and 5 bases from J; junction bases left unmatched: 22. This CDR3 region has 23 residues.

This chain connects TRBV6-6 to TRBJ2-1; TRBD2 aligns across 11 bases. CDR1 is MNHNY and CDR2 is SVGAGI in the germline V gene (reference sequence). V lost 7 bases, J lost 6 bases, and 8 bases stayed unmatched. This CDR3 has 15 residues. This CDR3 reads CASTDTSGSSNEQFF. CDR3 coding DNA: TGTGCCAGCACCGATACTAGCGGGAGTAGCAATGAGCAGTTCTTC.

The CDR3 spells CASSIPRGPYNEQFF. Written as DNA, the CDR3 is TGTGCCAGTAGTATTCCCAGGGGGCCCTACAATGAGCAGTTCTTC. The chain employs TRBV19 and TRBJ2-1, with 8 bases identical to TRBD1. The CDR3 covers 15 residues. Germline-derived CDR1 and CDR2 are LNHDA and SQIVND (reference sequence). With V trimmed by 3 bases and J by 2 bases, 3 bases remained unmatched. Variable domain in full (rest from reference TRBV19 and TRBJ2-1): DGGITQSPKYLFRKEGQNVTLSCEQNLNHDAMYWYRQDPGQGLRLIYYSQIVNDFQKGDIAEGYSVSREKKESFPLTVTSAQKNPTAFYLCASSIPRGPYNEQFFGPGTRLTVL.

The DNA of the CDR3 is TGTGCCTGGAGTGTAGGGGGAAGACAGGGGTATCAGCCCCAGCATTTT. It is translated as CAWSVGGRQGYQPQHF. The chain employs TRBV30 and TRBJ1-5, with 8 bases that match TRBD1. The CDR3 sequence is 16 residues long. CDR1 GTSNPN and CDR2 SVGIG come from the germline V gene (reference sequence). Trimming took 0 bases from V and 5 from J; bases not matched to a gene: 9.

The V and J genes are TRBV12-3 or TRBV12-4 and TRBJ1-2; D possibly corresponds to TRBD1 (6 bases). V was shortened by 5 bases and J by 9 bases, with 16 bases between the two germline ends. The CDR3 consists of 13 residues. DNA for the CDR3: TGTGCCAGCAGTCCCCAGGGGCTAGGCAGCTACACCTTC. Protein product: CASSPQGLGSYTF.

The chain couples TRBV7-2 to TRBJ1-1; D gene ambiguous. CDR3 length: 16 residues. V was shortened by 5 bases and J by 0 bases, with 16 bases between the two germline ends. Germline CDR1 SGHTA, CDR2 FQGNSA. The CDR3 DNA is TGTGCCAGCAGCCTCCGGACTCCGCCTATGAACACTGAAGCTTTCTTT. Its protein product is CASSLRTPPMNTEAFF.

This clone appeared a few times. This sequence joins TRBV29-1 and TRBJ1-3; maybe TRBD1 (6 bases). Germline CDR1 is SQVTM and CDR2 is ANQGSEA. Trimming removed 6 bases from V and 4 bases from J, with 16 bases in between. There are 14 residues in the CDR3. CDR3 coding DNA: TGCAGCGTCCGGCCAGGGGATTTAGGAAACACCATATATTTT. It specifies CSVRPGDLGNTIYF. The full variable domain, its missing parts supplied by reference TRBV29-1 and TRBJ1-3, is SAVISQKPSRDICQRGTSLTIQCQVDSQVTMMFWYRQQPGQSLTLIATANQGSEATYESGFVIDKFPISRPNLTFSTLTVSNMSPEDSSIYLCSVRPGDLGNTIYFGEGSWLTVV.

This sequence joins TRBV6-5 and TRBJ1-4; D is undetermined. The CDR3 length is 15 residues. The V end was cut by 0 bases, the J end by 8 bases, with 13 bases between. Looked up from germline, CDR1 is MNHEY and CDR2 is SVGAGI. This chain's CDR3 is CASSYSAGRGEKLFF. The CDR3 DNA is TGTGCCAGCAGTTACTCAGCCGGGCGTGGAGAAAAACTGTTTTTT.

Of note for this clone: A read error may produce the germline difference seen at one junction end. The CDR3 DNA reads as TGTGCTAGCAGCCCGGGACTAGCATTCTTTAATGAGCAGTTCTTC. This translates into CASSPGLAFFNEQFF. The V and J genes are TRBV7-7 and TRBJ2-1, with TRBD2 identical over 9 bases. The CDR3 sequence is 15 residues long. Germline V gives CDR1 SSHAT, CDR2 FNYEAQ (reference sequence).

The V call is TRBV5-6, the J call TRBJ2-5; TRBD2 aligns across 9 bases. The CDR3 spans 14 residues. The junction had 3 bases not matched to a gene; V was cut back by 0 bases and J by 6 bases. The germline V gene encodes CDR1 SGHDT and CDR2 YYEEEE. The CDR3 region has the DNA TGTGCCAGCAGCTTGGGCGGGAGGGGGCAGACCCAGTACTTC. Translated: CASSLGGRGQTQYF.

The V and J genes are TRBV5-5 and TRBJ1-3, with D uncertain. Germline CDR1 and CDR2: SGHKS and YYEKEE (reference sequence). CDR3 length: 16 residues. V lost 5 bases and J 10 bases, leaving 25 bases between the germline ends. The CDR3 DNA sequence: TGTGCCAGCAGTTTTTTCCTGAGTGGCTCGGAGCGGACCATATATTTT. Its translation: CASSFFLSGSERTIYF.

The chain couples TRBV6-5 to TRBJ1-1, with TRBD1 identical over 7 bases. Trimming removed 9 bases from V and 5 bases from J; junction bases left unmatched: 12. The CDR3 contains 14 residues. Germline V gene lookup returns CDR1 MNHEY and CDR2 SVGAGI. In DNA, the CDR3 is TGTGCCAGTCCTGACAGACAGGGTAGGACTGAAGCTTTCTTT. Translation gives CASPDRQGRTEAFF.

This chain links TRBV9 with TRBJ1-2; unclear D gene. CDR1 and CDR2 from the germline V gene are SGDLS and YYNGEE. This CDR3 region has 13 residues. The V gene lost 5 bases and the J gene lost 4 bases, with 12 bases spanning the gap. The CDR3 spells CASSGIGPYGYTF. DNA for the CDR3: TGTGCCAGCAGTGGGATAGGCCCCTATGGCTACACCTTC.

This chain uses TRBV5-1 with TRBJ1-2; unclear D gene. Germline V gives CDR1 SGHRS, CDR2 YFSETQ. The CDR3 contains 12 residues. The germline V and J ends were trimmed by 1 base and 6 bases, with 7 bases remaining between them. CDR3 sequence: CASSLYGDGYTF. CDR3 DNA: TGCGCCAGCAGCTTGTACGGGGATGGCTACACCTTC.

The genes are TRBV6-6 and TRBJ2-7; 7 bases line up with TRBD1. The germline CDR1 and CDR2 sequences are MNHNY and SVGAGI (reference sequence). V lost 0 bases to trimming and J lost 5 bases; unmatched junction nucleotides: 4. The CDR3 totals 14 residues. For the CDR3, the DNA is TGTGCCAGCAGTTACTCTGGGACAGTTAACGAGCAGTACTTC. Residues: CASSYSGTVNEQYF.

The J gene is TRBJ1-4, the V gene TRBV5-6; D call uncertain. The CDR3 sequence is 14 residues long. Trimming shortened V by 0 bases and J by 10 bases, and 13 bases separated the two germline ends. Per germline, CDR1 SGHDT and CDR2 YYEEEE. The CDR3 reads CASSLDGGTGKLFF. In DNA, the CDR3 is TGTGCCAGCAGCTTGGACGGTGGTACGGGAAAACTGTTTTTT.

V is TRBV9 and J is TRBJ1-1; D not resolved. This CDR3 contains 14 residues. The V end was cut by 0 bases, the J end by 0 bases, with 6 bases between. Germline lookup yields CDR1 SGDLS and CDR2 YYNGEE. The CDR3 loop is CASSVDGVNTEAFF. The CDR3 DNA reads TGTGCCAGCAGCGTAGATGGGGTGAACACTGAAGCTTTCTTT.

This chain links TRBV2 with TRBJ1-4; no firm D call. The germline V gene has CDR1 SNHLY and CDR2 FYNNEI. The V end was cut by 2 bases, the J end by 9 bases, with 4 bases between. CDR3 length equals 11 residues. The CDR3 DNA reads TGTGCCAGCAGTGAATTCCAAAAACTGTTTTTT. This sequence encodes CASSEFQKLFF.

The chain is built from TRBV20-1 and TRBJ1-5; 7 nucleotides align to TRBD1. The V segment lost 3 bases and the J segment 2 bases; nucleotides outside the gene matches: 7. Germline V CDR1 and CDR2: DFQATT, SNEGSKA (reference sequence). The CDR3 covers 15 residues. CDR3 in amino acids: CSASEGAQGNQPQHF. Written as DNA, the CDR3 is TGCAGTGCTAGTGAGGGGGCGCAGGGCAATCAGCCCCAGCATTTT.

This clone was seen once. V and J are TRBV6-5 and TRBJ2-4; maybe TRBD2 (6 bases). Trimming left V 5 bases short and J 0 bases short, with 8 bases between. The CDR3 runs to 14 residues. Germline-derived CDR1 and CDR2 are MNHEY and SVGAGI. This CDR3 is CASSPGLAKNIQYF. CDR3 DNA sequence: TGTGCCAGCAGTCCGGGACTAGCCAAAAACATTCAGTACTTC.